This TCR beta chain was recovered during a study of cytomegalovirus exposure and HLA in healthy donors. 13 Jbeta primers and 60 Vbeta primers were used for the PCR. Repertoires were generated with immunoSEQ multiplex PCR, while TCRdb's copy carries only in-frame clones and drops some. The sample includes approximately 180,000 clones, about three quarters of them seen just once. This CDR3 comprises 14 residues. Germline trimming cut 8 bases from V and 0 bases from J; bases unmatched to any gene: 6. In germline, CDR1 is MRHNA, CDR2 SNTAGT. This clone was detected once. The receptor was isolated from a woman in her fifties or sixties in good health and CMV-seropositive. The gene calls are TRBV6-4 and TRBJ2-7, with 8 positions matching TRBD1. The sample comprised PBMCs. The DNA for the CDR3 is TGTGCCAGCGAGGGACAGGTAAGCTCCTACGAGCAGTACTTC. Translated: CASEGQVSSYEQYF.